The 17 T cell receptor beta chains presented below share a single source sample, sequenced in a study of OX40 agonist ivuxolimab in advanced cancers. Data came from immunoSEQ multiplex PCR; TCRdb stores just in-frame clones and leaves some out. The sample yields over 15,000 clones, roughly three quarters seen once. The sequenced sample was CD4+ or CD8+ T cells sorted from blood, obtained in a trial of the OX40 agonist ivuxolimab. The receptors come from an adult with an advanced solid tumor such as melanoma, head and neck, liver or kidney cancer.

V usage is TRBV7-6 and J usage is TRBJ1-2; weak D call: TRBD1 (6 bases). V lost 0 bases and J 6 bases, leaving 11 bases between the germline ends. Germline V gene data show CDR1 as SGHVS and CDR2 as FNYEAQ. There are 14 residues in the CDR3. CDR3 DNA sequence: TGTGCCAGCAGCTTAGCGCCAGGGGATCATGGCTACACCTTC. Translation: CASSLAPGDHGYTF.

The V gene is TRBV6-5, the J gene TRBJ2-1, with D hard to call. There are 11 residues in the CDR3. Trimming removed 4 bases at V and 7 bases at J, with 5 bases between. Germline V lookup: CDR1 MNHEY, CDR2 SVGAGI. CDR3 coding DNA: TGTGCCAGCAGTTTCGGGAATGAGCAGTTCTTC. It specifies CASSFGNEQFF.

The CDR3 protein is CALCPPLGETQYF. In nucleotides, the CDR3 is TGTGCCTTATGTCCCCCCCTGGGGGAGACCCAGTACTTC. The rearrangement uses TRBV7-9 and TRBJ2-5, with D hard to call. The CDR3 totals 13 residues. V lost 11 bases, J lost 5 bases, and 18 bases lay in between. Germline V CDR1 and CDR2: SEHNR, FQNEAQ (reference sequence). The full variable domain, with the rest looked up from reference TRBV7-9 and TRBJ2-5, is DTGVSQNPRHKITKRGQNVTFRCDPISEHNRLYWYRQTLGQGPEFLTYFQNEAQLEKSRLLSDRFSAERPKGSFSTLEIQRTEQGDSAMYLCALCPPLGETQYFGPGTRLLVL.

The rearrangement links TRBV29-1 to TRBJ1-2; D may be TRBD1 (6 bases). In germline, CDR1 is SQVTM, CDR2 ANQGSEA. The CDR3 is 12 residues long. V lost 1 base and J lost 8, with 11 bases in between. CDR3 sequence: CSVEGRGTGYTF. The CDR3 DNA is TGCAGCGTTGAAGGCAGGGGCACCGGCTACACCTTC.

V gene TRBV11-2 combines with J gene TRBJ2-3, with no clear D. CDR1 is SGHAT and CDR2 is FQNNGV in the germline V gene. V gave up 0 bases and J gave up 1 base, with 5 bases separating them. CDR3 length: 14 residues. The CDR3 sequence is CASSLDPGTDTQYF. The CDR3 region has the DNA TGTGCCAGCAGCTTAGACCCGGGCACAGATACGCAGTATTTT.

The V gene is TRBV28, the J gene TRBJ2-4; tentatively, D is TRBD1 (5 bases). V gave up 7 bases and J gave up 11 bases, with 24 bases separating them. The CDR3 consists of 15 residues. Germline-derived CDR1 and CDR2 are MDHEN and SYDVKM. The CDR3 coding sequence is TGTGCCAGCACCCCGGACCCAGTTGGAAAAGGGGTTCAGTACTTC. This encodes CASTPDPVGKGVQYF. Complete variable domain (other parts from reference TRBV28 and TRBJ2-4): DVKVTQSSRYLVKRTGEKVFLECVQDMDHENMFWYRQDPGLGLRLIYFSYDVKMKEKGDIPEGYSVSREKKERFSLILESASTNQTSMYLCASTPDPVGKGVQYFGAGTRLSVL.

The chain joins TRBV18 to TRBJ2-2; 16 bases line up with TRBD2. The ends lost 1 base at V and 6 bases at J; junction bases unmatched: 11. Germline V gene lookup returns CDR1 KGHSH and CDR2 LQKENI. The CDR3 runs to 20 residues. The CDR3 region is CASSPRGLAGGRSNPGELFF. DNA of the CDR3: TGTGCCAGCTCACCACGGGGACTAGCGGGGGGGCGGTCGAATCCCGGGGAGCTGTTTTTT.

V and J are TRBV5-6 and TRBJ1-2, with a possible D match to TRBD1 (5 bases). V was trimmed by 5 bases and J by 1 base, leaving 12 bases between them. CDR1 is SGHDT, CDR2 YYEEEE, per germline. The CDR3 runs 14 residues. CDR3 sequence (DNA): TGTGCCAGCAGTGGTGACAGCTATAACTATGGCTACACCTTC. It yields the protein CASSGDSYNYGYTF. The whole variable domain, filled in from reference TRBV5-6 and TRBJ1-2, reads DAGVTQSPTHLIKTRGQQVTLRCSPKSGHDTVSWYQQALGQGPQFIFQYYEEEERQRGNFPDRFSGHQFPNYSSELNVNALLLGDSALYLCASSGDSYNYGYTFGSGTRLTVV.

The DNA of the CDR3 is TGTGCCAGCAGCCCCGGGGACAGAGACACCGGGGAGCTGTTTTTT. This gives the protein CASSPGDRDTGELFF. This sequence joins TRBV7-9 and TRBJ2-2, with TRBD1 matching 7 bases. This CDR3 is built from 15 residues. The germline V gene has CDR1 SEHNR and CDR2 FQNEAQ (reference sequence). J lost 3 bases, V lost 5 bases, and 6 bases had no gene match.

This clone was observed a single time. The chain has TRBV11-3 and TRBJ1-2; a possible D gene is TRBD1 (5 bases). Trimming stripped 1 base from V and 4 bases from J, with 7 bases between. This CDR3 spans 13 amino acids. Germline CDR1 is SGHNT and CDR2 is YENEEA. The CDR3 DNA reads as TGTGCCAGCAGCTTAGGGGGGAGCTATGGCTACACCTTC. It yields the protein CASSLGGSYGYTF.

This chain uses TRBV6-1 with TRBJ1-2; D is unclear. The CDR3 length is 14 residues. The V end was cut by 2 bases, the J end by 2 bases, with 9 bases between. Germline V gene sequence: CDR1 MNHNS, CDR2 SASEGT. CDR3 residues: CASSEIVGNYGYTF. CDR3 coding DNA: TGTGCCAGCAGTGAAATTGTGGGAAACTATGGCTACACCTTC.

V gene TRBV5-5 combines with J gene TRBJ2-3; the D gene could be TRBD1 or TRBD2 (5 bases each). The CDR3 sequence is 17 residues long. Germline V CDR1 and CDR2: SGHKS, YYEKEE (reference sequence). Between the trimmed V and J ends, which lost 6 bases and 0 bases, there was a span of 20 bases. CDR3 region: CASTILKGRGSTDTQYF. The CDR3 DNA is TGTGCCAGCACCATCCTAAAGGGACGCGGGAGCACAGATACGCAGTATTTT.

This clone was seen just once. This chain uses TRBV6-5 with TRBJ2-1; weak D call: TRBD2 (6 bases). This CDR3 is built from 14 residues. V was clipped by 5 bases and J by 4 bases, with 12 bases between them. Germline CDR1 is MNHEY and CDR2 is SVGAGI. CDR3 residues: CASSPGTPYNEQFF. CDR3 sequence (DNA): TGTGCCAGCAGTCCCGGGACTCCGTACAATGAGCAGTTCTTC.

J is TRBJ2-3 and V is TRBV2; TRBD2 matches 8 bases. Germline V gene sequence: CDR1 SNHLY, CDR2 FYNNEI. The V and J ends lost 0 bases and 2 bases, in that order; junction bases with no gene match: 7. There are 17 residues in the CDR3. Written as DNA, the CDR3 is TGTGCCAGCAGTGAAGCGCTTACTAGCGGATACACAGATACGCAGTATTTT. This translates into CASSEALTSGYTDTQYF.

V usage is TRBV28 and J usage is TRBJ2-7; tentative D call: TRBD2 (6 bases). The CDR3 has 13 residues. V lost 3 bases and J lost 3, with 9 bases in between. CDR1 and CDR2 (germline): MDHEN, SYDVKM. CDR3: CASSFATSYEQYF. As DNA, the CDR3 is TGTGCCAGCAGTTTCGCGACTAGCTACGAGCAGTACTTC.

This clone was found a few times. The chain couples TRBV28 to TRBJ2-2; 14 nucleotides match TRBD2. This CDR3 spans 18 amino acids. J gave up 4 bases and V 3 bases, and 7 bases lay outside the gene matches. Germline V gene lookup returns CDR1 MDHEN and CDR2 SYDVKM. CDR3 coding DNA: TGTGCCAGCAGTTTGCCAATGACTAGCGGGGGGGCCACCGGGGAGCTGTTTTTT. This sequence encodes CASSLPMTSGGATGELFF.

CDR3 sequence (DNA): TGTGCCAGCAGCAAAGCGCTTTTAGGACAAGGGTTGAACACTGAAGCTTTCTTT. Encoded protein: CASSKALLGQGLNTEAFF. This chain joins TRBV21-1 and TRBJ1-1; TRBD1 is the table's D call, not checked against the DNA. TRBV21-1 is annotated as a pseudogene. The CDR3 is 18 amino acids.